This T cell receptor (beta chain) was sequenced in a study of CD8+CD57+ T cells in acquired aplastic anemia. Study information: Sorted CD4+ and CD8+ cell DNA averaged roughly 3.2 ug.

Both TCR beta VDJ combination and CDR3 sequence profiling were carried out. Genomic DNA was the template for this profiling. TCRdb analysed the reads with MiXCR anew, one entry per CDR3 protein. The sample records 150,000 or so distinct CDR3 sequences, just under 65% being singletons. This clonotype occurred many times. The CDR3 has 13 amino acids. The ends were cut back, 10 bases at V and 5 bases at J, with 17 bases in the middle. Germline values: CDR1 LNHDA, CDR2 SQIVND (reference sequence). The chain carries TRBV19 and TRBJ1-2, with D perhaps TRBD1 (6 bases). The source material was sorted CD4+, CD8+, or CD8+CD57+ T cells (not recorded which) from PBMCs. The TCR was taken from a human donor in good health. Here the CDR3 reads CAILRGGLYGYTF. In DNA form, the CDR3 reads TGTGCCATCCTGAGGGGGGGCCTATATGGCTACACCTTC.